This T cell receptor beta chain was obtained from a study of control samples from healthy donors and cancer patients. Method: immunoSEQ multiplex PCR; TCRdb's copy keeps in-frame clones and lacks some. The table has about 86,000 clones, over 90% seen once. Trimming removed 3 bases from V and 2 bases from J, with 16 bases in between. Germline V gives CDR1 KGHSH, CDR2 LQKENI. This CDR3 is built from 17 residues. Material: blood. This sequence originates from a woman younger than 45 in good health. This chain links TRBV18 with TRBJ2-2; D gene unclear. DNA for the CDR3: TGTGCCAGCTCACCTCTGGTCGGAAGGATAAACACCGGGGAGCTGTTTTTT. Its translation: CASSPLVGRINTGELFF.